A single sample gave rise to the 29 T cell receptor beta chains below, sequenced in a study of T cell responses to AZD1222 COVID-19 vaccine. Some clones are missing from TCRdb's copy, which holds only in-frame ones; the method was immunoSEQ multiplex PCR. The sample lists about 130,000 clones; about nine tenths were seen once. The input for sequencing was peripheral blood, taken on day 0 of AZD1222 vaccination. The source of these receptors is an adult in good health.

The V and J genes are TRBV19 and TRBJ1-2; 9 bases map to TRBD1. From germline, CDR1 is LNHDA and CDR2 SQIVND (reference sequence). The CDR3 runs to 14 residues. The V gene end was trimmed by 6 bases and the J gene end by 7 bases; junction bases not matched to a gene: 9. The CDR3 nucleotides are TGTGCCAGTAGCCCTCTGGACAGGGGCTTTGGCTACACCTTC. It is translated as CASSPLDRGFGYTF.

In DNA, the CDR3 is TGTGCCAGCTACCTCAGGGAAAGGGGCTACGAGCAGTACTTC. This gives the protein CASYLRERGYEQYF. V gene TRBV28 combines with J gene TRBJ2-7; TRBD1 might be the D (5 bases). CDR1 is MDHEN and CDR2 is SYDVKM in the germline V gene. V was cut by 8 bases and J by 3 bases, with 17 bases left in between. CDR3 length: 14 amino acids.

The chain carries TRBV25-1 and TRBJ2-3; 7 bases fit TRBD1. The CDR3 loop spans 18 amino acids. Trimming cost V 7 bases and J 0 bases; bases outside gene matches: 16. CDR1 and CDR2 (germline): MGHDK, SYGVNS. CDR3 sequence (DNA): TGTGCCAGCACCCCCCCGAGGGCAGGGGGAATAAGCACAGATACGCAGTATTTT. Protein product: CASTPPRAGGISTDTQYF.

A single count supports this clone. The chain is built from TRBV5-4 and TRBJ1-6; D unclear. V was trimmed by 3 bases and J by 0 bases, leaving 13 bases between them. Germline CDR1 and CDR2: SGHNT and YYREEE (reference sequence). This CDR3 is built from 17 residues. The CDR3 loop reads CASSSDPLSSYNSPLHF. The CDR3 DNA reads as TGTGCCAGCAGCTCGGACCCTCTGAGCTCCTATAATTCACCCCTCCACTTT.

The chain employs TRBV28 and TRBJ1-4; 8 bases are shared with TRBD1. V trimming: 7 bases; J trimming: 4 bases; junction bases outside the gene matches: 8. Germline assignment: CDR1 MDHEN and CDR2 SYDVKM. This CDR3 spans 15 amino acids. CDR3 sequence reads: CASNRPDRGNEKLFF. CDR3 nucleotide sequence: TGTGCCAGCAACCGACCCGACAGGGGTAATGAAAAACTGTTTTTT.

This chain connects TRBV4-3 to TRBJ2-7; D is ambiguous. The length of the CDR3 is 15 residues. V lost 0 bases to trimming and J lost 1 base, with 10 bases between them. Germline V lookup: CDR1 LGHNA, CDR2 YSLEER. For the CDR3, the DNA is TGCGCCAGCAGCCAAGATTTCCGGGTTTCCTACGAGCAGTACTTC. The encoded protein is CASSQDFRVSYEQYF.

The V call is TRBV7-9, the J call TRBJ2-7; D is possibly TRBD1 (6 bases). The germline V gene encodes CDR1 SEHNR and CDR2 FQNEAQ (reference sequence). The CDR3 contains 14 residues. Between the trimmed V and J ends, which lost 5 bases and 1 base, there was a span of 12 bases. The CDR3: CASSTTQGSYEQYF. The CDR3 nucleotides are TGTGCCAGCAGCACAACACAGGGTTCCTACGAGCAGTACTTC. The variable domain in full, with the rest retrieved from reference TRBV7-9 and TRBJ2-7, is DTGVSQNPRHKITKRGQNVTFRCDPISEHNRLYWYRQTLGQGPEFLTYFQNEAQLEKSRLLSDRFSAERPKGSFSTLEIQRTEQGDSAMYLCASSTTQGSYEQYFGPGTRLTVT.

A single count supports this clone. This chain uses TRBV6-6 with TRBJ2-1, with 8 bases fitting TRBD2. The CDR3 sequence is 17 residues long. With V trimmed by 5 bases and J by 2 bases, 11 bases remained unmatched. The germline V gene has CDR1 MNHNY and CDR2 SVGAGI (reference sequence). As DNA, the CDR3 is TGTGCCAGCAGTCCCCCCAAGGACGGGGGGGCCTACAATGAGCAGTTCTTC. Translated: CASSPPKDGGAYNEQFF.

The chain joins TRBV30 to TRBJ2-5; 7 positions agree with TRBD2. V gave up 0 bases and J gave up 5 bases; unmatched junction bases: 3. Germline V gives CDR1 GTSNPN, CDR2 SVGIG (reference sequence). The CDR3 contains 13 residues. The CDR3 sequence: CAWSVGGGETQYF. CDR3 nucleotide sequence: TGTGCCTGGAGTGTGGGGGGAGGGGAGACCCAGTACTTC.

The chain has TRBV9 and TRBJ1-6; D gene unclear. The V gene's germline CDR1 is SGDLS and CDR2 YYNGEE. The ends were cut back, 0 bases at V and 6 bases at J, with 10 bases in the middle. The CDR3 totals 15 residues. CDR3 coding DNA: TGTGCCAGCAGCGTAGGGGAGCGCCTTAATTCACCCCTCCACTTT. This gives the protein CASSVGERLNSPLHF.

The rearrangement uses TRBV6-5 and TRBJ2-1, with 10 nucleotides matching TRBD2. The ends lost 6 bases at V and 9 bases at J; junction bases unmatched: 11. The V gene's germline CDR1 is MNHEY and CDR2 SVGAGI. The CDR3 is 15 amino acids. In DNA, the CDR3 is TGTGCCAGCAGGACCGTAGCGGGGGGCGGCTCTGAGCAGTTCTTC. Translating gives CASRTVAGGGSEQFF.

The rearrangement links TRBV7-8 to TRBJ1-1, with no clear D. Germline V gene sequence: CDR1 SGHVS, CDR2 FQNEAQ. Trimming took 0 bases from V and 0 from J, leaving 8 bases between them. This CDR3 comprises 15 residues. The CDR3 here is CASSLAGSVNTEAFF. The CDR3 bases are TGTGCCAGCAGCTTAGCGGGCAGCGTGAACACTGAAGCTTTCTTT.

The CDR3 protein is CASSKDREPYNEQFF. The CDR3, as DNA: TGTGCCAGCAGCAAGGACAGGGAACCCTACAATGAGCAGTTCTTC. The rearrangement links TRBV7-2 to TRBJ2-1, with 8 nucleotides matching TRBD1. Unmatched junction bases numbered 5, after V lost 5 bases and J lost 2 bases. The germline V gene has CDR1 SGHTA and CDR2 FQGNSA. There are 15 residues in the CDR3.

The chain carries TRBV6-2 or TRBV6-3 and TRBJ1-5, with D unclear. The germline V gene has CDR1 MNHEY and CDR2 SVGEGT. This CDR3 is built from 17 residues. Trimming stripped 6 bases from V and 0 bases from J, with 18 bases between. The CDR3 reads CASSPWRARDSNQPQHF. The CDR3 bases are TGTGCCAGCAGCCCCTGGCGGGCTAGGGATAGCAATCAGCCCCAGCATTTT.

This clone was recorded a few times. V usage is TRBV7-9 and J usage is TRBJ1-5; D ambiguous. CDR1 is SEHNR, CDR2 FQNEAQ, per germline (reference sequence). The CDR3 has 16 amino acids. Trimming stripped 5 bases from V and 0 bases from J, with 14 bases between. The CDR3 reads CASSPQTAVSNQPQHF. Here the CDR3 DNA reads TGTGCCAGCAGCCCCCAGACCGCCGTTAGCAATCAGCCCCAGCATTTT.

The rearrangement links TRBV10-2 to TRBJ2-7; 10 bases are shared with TRBD2. V trimming: 2 bases; J trimming: 4 bases; junction bases outside the gene matches: 8. The CDR3 has 16 amino acids. Germline CDR1 WSHSY, CDR2 SAAADI. For the CDR3, the DNA is TGCGCCAGCAGTGAGGCTAGCGGGAGACTTAATTACGAGCAGTACTTC. The encoded protein is CASSEASGRLNYEQYF.

V usage is TRBV15 and J usage is TRBJ2-7; TRBD1 is a possible D gene (6 bases). Germline lookup yields CDR1 LNHNV and CDR2 YYDKDF (reference sequence). This CDR3 comprises 14 residues. Trimming took off 0 bases at V and 5 bases at J, with 11 bases between the two ends. The CDR3 coding sequence is TGTGCCACCAGCAGAGACACACAGGGTGACGAGCAGTACTTC. This gives the protein CATSRDTQGDEQYF.

The chain links TRBV7-6 to TRBJ2-2, with 12 bases matching TRBD2. V gave up 5 bases and J gave up 3 bases; unmatched junction bases: 4. In germline, CDR1 is SGHVS, CDR2 FNYEAQ. This CDR3 region has 16 residues. As DNA, the CDR3 is TGTGCCAGCAGCGCAACTAGCGGGGGGTACACCGGGGAGCTGTTTTTT. Amino acids: CASSATSGGYTGELFF.

This clone occurred once. V is TRBV4-3 and J is TRBJ2-7, with 9 nucleotides matching TRBD1. The junction had 7 bases not matched to a gene; V was cut back by 0 bases and J by 4 bases. CDR1 and CDR2 from the germline V gene are LGHNA and YSLEER. The CDR3 loop spans 16 amino acids. CDR3 residues: CASSQDTQGARYEQYF. CDR3 DNA sequence: TGCGCCAGCAGCCAAGATACACAGGGGGCGCGGTACGAGCAGTACTTC.

V is TRBV7-8 and J is TRBJ1-4; no clear D gene. The CDR3 length is 14 residues. In germline, CDR1 is SGHVS, CDR2 FQNEAQ. V shed 7 bases and J shed 3 bases, with 12 bases lying between them. The CDR3 DNA reads as TGTGCCAGCAAGTTAGCCATAGCTAATGAAAAACTGTTTTTT. Its protein product is CASKLAIANEKLFF.

This clone has just one count. The chain is built from TRBV4-3 and TRBJ1-3, with TRBD1 matching over 8 bases. V gave up 3 bases and J gave up 2 bases; unmatched junction bases: 6. This CDR3 contains 16 residues. Germline-derived CDR1 and CDR2 are LGHNA and YSLEER. CDR3 loop: CASSQDGTGAGNTIYF. CDR3 DNA sequence: TGCGCCAGCAGCCAGGATGGGACAGGAGCTGGAAACACCATATATTTT.

This chain connects TRBV7-2 to TRBJ1-5, with 7 bases fitting TRBD1. The CDR3 extends over 18 amino acids. CDR1 and CDR2 from the germline V gene are SGHTA and FQGNSA. V shed 5 bases and J 4 bases; nucleotides not matched to a gene: 17. The CDR3 sequence is CASSPRGRQGQGNQPQHF. The CDR3 DNA is TGTGCCAGCAGCCCCAGGGGTCGACAGGGCCAGGGAAATCAGCCCCAGCATTTT.

The chain joins TRBV7-2 to TRBJ2-7; maybe TRBD1 (5 bases). Trimming shortened V by 3 bases and J by 10 bases, and 22 bases separated the two germline ends. The CDR3 consists of 15 residues. Germline CDR1 reads SGHTA; CDR2 reads FQGNSA. The chain's CDR3 is CASSFLTQGGGEQYF. CDR3 nucleotides: TGTGCCAGCAGCTTCCTGACCCAGGGTGGTGGGGAACAGTACTTC.

This chain joins TRBV6-2 or TRBV6-3 and TRBJ1-1, with 8 positions matching TRBD1. CDR1 is MNHEY and CDR2 is SVGEGT in the germline V gene. V lost 2 bases, J lost 1 base, and 12 bases stayed unmatched. The CDR3 totals 18 residues. Here the CDR3 reads CASSYEDGGTGGNTEAFF. The CDR3 DNA reads as TGTGCCAGCAGTTACGAAGATGGTGGGACAGGAGGGAACACTGAAGCTTTCTTT.

The DNA for the CDR3 is TGTGCCAGTACCATAGGTGGTAGTGCGGGCTCCTATAATTCACCCCTCCACTTT. It codes for CASTIGGSAGSYNSPLHF. The chain recombines TRBV19 with TRBJ1-6; D is unclear. Germline loops: CDR1 LNHDA, CDR2 SQIVND (reference sequence). Trimming took off 7 bases at V and 0 bases at J, with 19 bases between the two ends. The CDR3 length is 18 residues.

V usage is TRBV10-3 and J usage is TRBJ1-5, with D unresolved. V lost 0 bases and J lost 9, with 15 bases in between. The CDR3 is 15 amino acids. Germline V gene lookup returns CDR1 ENHRY and CDR2 SYGVKD. The CDR3 protein is CAISESINTRAPQHF. As DNA, the CDR3 is TGTGCCATCAGTGAGTCGATAAATACCCGGGCGCCCCAGCATTTT.

This chain links TRBV7-8 with TRBJ1-2; 9 bases line up with TRBD1. There are 14 residues in the CDR3. Germline CDR1 reads SGHVS; CDR2 reads FQNEAQ. Trimming cost V 3 bases and J 7 bases; bases outside gene matches: 6. The CDR3 protein is CASSFTGGAGGYTF. CDR3 bases: TGTGCCAGCAGCTTCACAGGGGGCGCGGGTGGCTACACCTTC.

This clone appeared a single time. This sequence joins TRBV5-1 and TRBJ2-5; 13 bases are a match to TRBD2. CDR1 and CDR2 (germline): SGHRS, YFSETQ. V shed 4 bases, J shed 5 bases, and the junction held 14 bases outside the gene matches. This CDR3 spans 18 amino acids. The CDR3 loop is CASSLTGTSGVWPETQYF. CDR3 DNA: TGCGCCAGCAGCCTAACAGGGACTAGCGGGGTGTGGCCGGAGACCCAGTACTTC.

The chain is built from TRBV27 and TRBJ1-4, with D possibly being TRBD1 (5 bases). Germline V gene data show CDR1 as MNHEY and CDR2 as SMNVEV (reference sequence). V lost 7 bases and J lost 14, with 23 bases in between. This CDR3 has 14 residues. CDR3 amino acids: CASTGGARFGRLFF. The CDR3 DNA follows: TGTGCCAGCACCGGCGGGGCGCGATTCGGTCGGCTGTTTTTT.